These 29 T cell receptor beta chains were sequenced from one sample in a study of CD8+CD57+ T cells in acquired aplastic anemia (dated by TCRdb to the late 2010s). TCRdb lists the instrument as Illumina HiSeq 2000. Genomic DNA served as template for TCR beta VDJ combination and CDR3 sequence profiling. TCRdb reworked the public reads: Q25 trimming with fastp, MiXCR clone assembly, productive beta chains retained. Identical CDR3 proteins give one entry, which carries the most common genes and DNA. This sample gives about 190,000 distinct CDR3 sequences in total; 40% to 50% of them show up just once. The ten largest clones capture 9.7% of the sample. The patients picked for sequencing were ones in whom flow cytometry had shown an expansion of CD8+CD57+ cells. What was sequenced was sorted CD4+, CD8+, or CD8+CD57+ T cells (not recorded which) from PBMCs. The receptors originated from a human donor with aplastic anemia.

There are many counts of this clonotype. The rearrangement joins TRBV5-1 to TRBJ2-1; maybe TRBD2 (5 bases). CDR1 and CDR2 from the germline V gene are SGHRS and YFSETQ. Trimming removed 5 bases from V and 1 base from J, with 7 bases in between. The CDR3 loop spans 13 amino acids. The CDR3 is CASSGESYNEQFF. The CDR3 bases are TGCGCCAGCAGTGGGGAGTCCTACAATGAGCAGTTCTTC. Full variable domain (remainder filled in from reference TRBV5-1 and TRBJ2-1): KAGVTQTPRYLIKTRGQQVTLSCSPISGHRSVSWYQQTPGQGLQFLFEYFSETQRNKGNFPGRFSGRQFSNSRSEMNVSTLELGDSALYLCASSGESYNEQFFGPGTRLTVL.

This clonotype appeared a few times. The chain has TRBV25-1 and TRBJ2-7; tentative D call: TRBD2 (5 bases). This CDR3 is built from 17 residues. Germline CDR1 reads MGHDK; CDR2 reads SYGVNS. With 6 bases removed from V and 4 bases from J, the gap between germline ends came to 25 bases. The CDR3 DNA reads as TGTGCCAGCAGCCCGACCCGAGGGTGGGAAGGGAGATACGAGCAGTACTTC. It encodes CASSPTRGWEGRYEQYF.

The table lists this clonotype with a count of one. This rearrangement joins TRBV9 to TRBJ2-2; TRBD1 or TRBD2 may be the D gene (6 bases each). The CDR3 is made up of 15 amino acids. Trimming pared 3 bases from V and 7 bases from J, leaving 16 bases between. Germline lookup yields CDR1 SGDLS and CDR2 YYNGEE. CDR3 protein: CASSAGAGYGGELFF. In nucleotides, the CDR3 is TGTGCCAGCAGCGCGGGGGCTGGGTACGGCGGGGAGCTGTTTTTT. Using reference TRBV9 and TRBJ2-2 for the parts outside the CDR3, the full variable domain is DSGVTQTPKHLITATGQRVTLRCSPRSGDLSVYWYQQSLDQGLQFLIQYYNGEERAKGNILERFSAQQFPDLHSELNLSSLELGDSALYFCASSAGAGYGGELFFGEGSRLTVL.

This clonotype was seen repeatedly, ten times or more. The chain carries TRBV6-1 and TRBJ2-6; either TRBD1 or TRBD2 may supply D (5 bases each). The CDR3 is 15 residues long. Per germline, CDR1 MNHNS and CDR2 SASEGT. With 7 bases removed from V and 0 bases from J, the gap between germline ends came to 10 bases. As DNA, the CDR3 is TGTGCCAGCATGAGGGGACCCTCTGGGGCCAACGTCCTGACTTTC. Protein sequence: CASMRGPSGANVLTF.

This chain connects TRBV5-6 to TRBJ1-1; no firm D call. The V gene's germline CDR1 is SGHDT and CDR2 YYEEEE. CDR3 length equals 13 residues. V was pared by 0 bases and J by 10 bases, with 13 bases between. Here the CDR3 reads CASSLASLPVAFF. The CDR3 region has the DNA TGTGCCAGCAGCTTGGCGAGTCTTCCTGTAGCTTTCTTT. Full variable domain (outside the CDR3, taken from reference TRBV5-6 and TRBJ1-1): DAGVTQSPTHLIKTRGQQVTLRCSPKSGHDTVSWYQQALGQGPQFIFQYYEEEERQRGNFPDRFSGHQFPNYSSELNVNALLLGDSALYLCASSLASLPVAFFGQGTRLTVV.

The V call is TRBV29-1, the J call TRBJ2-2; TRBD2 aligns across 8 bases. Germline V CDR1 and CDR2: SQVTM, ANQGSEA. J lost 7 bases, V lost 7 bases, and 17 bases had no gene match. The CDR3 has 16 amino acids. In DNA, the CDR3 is TGCAGCGCCTCTTTGGCGGGGGGAATATATGTCGGGGAGCTGTTTTTT. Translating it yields CSASLAGGIYVGELFF.

CDR3 protein: CATSSLAGHTNEQFF. The CDR3 coding sequence is TGTGCCACCAGCAGTCTAGCGGGGCATACAAATGAGCAGTTCTTC. The chain joins TRBV15 to TRBJ2-1; TRBD2 matches 9 bases. V gave up 3 bases and J gave up 7 bases; unmatched junction bases: 7. Per the germline V gene, CDR1 is LNHNV and CDR2 is YYDKDF (reference sequence). The CDR3 sequence is 15 residues long.

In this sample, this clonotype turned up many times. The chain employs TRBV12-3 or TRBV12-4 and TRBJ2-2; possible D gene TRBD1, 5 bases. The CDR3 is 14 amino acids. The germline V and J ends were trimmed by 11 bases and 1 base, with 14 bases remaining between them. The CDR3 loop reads CAGRGRENTGELFF. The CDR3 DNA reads TGTGCCGGACGAGGCAGGGAGAACACCGGGGAGCTGTTTTTT.

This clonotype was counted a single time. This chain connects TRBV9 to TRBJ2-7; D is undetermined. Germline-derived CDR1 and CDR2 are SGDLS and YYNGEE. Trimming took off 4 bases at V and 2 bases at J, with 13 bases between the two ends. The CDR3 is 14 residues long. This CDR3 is CASSRRPQAYEQYF. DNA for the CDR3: TGTGCCAGCAGCCGAAGACCTCAGGCCTACGAGCAGTACTTC.

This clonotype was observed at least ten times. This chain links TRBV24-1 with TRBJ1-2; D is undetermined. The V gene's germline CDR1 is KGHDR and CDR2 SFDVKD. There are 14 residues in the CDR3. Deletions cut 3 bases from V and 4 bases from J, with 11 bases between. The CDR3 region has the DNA TGTGCCACCAGTGATGGGAGGGTTGGCTATGGCTACACCTTC. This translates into CATSDGRVGYGYTF.

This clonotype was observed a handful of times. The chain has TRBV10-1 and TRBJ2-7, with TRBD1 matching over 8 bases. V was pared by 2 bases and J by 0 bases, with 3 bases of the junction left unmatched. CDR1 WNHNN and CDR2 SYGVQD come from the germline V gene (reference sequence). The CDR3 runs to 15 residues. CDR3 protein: CASSEAGTGSYEQYF. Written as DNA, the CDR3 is TGCGCCAGCAGTGAGGCCGGGACAGGCTCCTACGAGCAGTACTTC.

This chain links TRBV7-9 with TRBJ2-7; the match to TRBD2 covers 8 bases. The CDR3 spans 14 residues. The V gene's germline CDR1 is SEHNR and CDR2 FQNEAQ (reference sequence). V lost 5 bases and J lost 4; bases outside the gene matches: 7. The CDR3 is CASSQGREGYEQYF. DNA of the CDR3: TGTGCCAGCAGCCAAGGACGGGAGGGTTACGAGCAGTACTTC.

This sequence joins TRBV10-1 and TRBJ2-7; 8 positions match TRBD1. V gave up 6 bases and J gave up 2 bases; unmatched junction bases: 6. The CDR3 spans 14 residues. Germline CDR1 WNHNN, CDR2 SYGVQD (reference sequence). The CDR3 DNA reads TGCGCCAGCAGCCGAATGACAGGGGCCTACGAGCAGTACTTC. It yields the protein CASSRMTGAYEQYF.

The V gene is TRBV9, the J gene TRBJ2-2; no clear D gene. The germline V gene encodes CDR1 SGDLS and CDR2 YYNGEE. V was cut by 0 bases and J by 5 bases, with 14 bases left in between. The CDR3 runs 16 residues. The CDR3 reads CASSVGIGVGTGELFF. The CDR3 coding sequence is TGTGCCAGCAGCGTAGGAATTGGGGTAGGGACCGGGGAGCTGTTTTTT.

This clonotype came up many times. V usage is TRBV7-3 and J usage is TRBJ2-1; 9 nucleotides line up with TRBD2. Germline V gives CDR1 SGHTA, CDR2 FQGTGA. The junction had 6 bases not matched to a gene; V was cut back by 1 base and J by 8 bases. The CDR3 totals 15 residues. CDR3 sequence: CASSLIIAGEDEQFF. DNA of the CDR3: TGTGCCAGCAGCTTAATCATAGCGGGAGAAGATGAGCAGTTCTTC.

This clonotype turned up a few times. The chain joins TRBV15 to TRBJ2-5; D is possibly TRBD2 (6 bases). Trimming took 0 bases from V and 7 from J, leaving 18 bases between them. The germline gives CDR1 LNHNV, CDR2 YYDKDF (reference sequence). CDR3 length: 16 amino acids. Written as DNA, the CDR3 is TGTGCCACCAGCAGAGATCAAATCATTGTGGGGGGGACCCAGTACTTC. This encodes CATSRDQIIVGGTQYF. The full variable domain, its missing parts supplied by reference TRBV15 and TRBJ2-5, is DAMVIQNPRYQVTQFGKPVTLSCSQTLNHNVMYWYQQKSSQAPKLLFHYYDKDFNNEADTPDNFQSRRPNTSFCFLDIRSPGLGDTAMYLCATSRDQIIVGGTQYFGPGTRLLVL.

CDR3: CSARDPGRGLGEQYF. CDR3 in DNA: TGCAGTGCTAGAGATCCAGGCAGGGGGCTGGGGGAGCAGTACTTC. The genes are TRBV20-1 and TRBJ2-7; 8 nucleotides align to TRBD1. CDR1 is DFQATT, CDR2 SNEGSKA, per germline (reference sequence). The CDR3 runs to 15 residues. V dropped 0 bases and J dropped 7; count of bases not matched to a gene: 11.

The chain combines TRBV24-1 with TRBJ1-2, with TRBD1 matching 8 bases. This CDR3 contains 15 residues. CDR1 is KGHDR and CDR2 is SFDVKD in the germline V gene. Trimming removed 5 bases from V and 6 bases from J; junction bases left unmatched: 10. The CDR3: CATSGTGQERNGYTF. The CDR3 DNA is TGTGCCACCAGTGGAACGGGACAGGAGAGAAATGGCTACACCTTC.

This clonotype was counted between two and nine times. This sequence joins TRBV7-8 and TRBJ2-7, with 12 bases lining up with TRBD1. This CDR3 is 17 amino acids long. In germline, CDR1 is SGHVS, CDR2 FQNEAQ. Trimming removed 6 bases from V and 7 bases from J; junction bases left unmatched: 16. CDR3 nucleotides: TGTGCCAGCAGTCCACACCGCCGGGACAGGGGGCTAGAAGAGCAGTACTTC. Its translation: CASSPHRRDRGLEEQYF.

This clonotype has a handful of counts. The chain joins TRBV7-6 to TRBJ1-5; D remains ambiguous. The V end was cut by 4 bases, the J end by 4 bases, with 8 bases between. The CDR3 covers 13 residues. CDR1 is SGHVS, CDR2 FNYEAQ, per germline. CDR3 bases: TGTGCCAGCAGCTCCTGGGTAAATCAGCCCCAGCATTTT. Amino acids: CASSSWVNQPQHF.

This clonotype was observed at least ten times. This chain's CDR3 is CASRGPSGNTEAFF. CDR3 sequence (DNA): TGTGCCAGCAGGGGACCTTCAGGAAACACTGAAGCTTTCTTT. The rearrangement joins TRBV6-1 to TRBJ1-1, with D possibly being TRBD1 (5 bases). CDR1 and CDR2 (germline): MNHNS, SASEGT. The CDR3 totals 14 residues. Trimming stripped 6 bases from V and 2 bases from J, with 13 bases between.

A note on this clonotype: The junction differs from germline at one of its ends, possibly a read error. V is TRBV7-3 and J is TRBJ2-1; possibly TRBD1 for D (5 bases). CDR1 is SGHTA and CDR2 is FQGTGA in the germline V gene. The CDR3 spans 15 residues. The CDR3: CASSLLGLSHNEQFF. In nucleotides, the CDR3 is TGTGCCAGCAGCTTGTTGGGGCTCTCCCACAATGAGCAGTTCTTC. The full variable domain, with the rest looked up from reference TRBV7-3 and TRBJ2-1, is GAGVSQTPSNKVTEKGKYVELRCDPISGHTALYWYRQSLGQGPEFLIYFQGTGAADDSGLPNDRFFAVRPEGSVSTLKIQRTERGDSAVYLCASSLLGLSHNEQFFGPGTRLTVL.

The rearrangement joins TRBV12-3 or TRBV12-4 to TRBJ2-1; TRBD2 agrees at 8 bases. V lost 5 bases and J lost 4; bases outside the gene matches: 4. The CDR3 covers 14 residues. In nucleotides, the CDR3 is TGTGCCAGCAGTGTTAGCGGGGAATACAATGAGCAGTTCTTC. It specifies CASSVSGEYNEQFF.

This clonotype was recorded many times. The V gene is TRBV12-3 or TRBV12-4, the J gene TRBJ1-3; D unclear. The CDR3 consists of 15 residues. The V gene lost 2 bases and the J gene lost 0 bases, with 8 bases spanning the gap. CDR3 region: CASSLYTYSGNTIYF. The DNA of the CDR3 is TGTGCCAGCAGTTTATACACCTACTCTGGAAACACCATATATTTT.

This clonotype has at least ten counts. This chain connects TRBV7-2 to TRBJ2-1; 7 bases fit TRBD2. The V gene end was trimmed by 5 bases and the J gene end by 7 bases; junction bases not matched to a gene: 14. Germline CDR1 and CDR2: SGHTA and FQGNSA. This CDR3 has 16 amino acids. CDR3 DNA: TGTGCCAGCAGCCGACGCCTCGCGGGAGATTGGAATGAGCAGTTCTTC. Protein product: CASSRRLAGDWNEQFF.

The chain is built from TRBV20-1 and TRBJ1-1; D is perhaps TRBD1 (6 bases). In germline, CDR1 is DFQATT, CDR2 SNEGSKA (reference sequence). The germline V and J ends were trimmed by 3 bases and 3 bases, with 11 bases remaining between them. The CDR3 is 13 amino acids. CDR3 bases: TGCAGTGCTAGCCGGACAGTCGACACTGAAGCTTTCTTT. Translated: CSASRTVDTEAFF.

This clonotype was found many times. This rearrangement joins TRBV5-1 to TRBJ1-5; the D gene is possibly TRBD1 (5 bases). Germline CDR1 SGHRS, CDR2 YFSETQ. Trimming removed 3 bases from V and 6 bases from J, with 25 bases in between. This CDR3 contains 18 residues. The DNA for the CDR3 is TGCGCCAGCAGCTGCCACTCTCCGCCAGGGAGGTTAGGTCAGCCCCAGCATTTT. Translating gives CASSCHSPPGRLGQPQHF.

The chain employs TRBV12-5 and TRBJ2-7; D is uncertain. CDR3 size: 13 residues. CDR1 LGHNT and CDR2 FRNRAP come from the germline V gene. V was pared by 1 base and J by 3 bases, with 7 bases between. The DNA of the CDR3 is TGTGCTAGTGGTTTGGACTCGGTCTACGAGCAGTACTTC. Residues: CASGLDSVYEQYF.

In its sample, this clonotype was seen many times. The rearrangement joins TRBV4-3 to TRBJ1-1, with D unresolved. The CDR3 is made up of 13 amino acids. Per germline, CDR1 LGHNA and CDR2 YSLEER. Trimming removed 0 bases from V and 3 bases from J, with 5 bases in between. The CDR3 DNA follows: TGCGCCAGCAGCCAAGATGTCGACACTGAAGCTTTCTTT. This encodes CASSQDVDTEAFF.